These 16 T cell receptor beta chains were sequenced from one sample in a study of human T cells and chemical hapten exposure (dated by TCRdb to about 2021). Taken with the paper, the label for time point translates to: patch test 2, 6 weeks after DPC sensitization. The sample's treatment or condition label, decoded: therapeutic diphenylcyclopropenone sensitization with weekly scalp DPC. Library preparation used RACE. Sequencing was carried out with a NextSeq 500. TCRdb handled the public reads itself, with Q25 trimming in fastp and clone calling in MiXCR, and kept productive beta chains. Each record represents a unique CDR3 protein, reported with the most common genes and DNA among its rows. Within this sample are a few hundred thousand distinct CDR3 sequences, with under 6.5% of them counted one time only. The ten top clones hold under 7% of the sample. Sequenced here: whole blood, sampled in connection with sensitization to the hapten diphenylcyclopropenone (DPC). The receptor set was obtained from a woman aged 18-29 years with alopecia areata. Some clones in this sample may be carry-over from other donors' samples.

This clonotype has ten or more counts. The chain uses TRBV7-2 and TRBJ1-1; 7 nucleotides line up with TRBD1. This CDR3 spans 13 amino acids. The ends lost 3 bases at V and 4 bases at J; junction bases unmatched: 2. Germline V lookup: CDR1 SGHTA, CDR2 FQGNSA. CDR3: CASSFPGGTEAFF. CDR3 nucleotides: TGTGCCAGCAGCTTTCCAGGGGGCACTGAAGCTTTCTTT.

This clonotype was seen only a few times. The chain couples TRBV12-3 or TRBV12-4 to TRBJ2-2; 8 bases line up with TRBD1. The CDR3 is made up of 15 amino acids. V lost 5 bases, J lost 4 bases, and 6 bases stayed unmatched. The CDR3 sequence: CASSRQGHSTGELFF. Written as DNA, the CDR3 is TGTGCCAGCAGTCGACAGGGGCATAGCACCGGGGAGCTGTTTTTT.

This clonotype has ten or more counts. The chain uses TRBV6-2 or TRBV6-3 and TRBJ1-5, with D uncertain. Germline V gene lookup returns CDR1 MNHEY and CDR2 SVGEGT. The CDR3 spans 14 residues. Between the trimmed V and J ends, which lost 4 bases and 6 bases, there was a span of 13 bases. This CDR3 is CASSSPRPRQPQHF. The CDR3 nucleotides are TGTGCCAGCAGTTCCCCGCGTCCGCGTCAGCCCCAGCATTTT.

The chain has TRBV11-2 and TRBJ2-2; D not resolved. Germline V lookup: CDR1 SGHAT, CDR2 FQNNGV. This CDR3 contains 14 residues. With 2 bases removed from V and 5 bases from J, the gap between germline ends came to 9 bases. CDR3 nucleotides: TGTGCCAGCAGCTTAATGGCAGGAACCGGGGAGCTGTTTTTT. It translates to CASSLMAGTGELFF.

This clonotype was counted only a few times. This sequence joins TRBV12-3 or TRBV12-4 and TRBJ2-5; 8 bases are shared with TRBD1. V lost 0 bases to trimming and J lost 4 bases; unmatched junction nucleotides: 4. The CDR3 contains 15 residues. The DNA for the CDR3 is TGTGCCAGCAGTTTAGCAGGACAGGGAGGAGAGACCCAGTACTTC. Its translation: CASSLAGQGGETQYF.

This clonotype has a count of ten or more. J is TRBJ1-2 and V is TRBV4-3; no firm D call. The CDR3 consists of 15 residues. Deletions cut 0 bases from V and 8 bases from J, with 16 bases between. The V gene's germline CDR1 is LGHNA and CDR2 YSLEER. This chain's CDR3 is CASSQELEASSGYTF. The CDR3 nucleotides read TGCGCCAGCAGCCAAGAGTTAGAGGCAAGTTCGGGCTACACCTTC.

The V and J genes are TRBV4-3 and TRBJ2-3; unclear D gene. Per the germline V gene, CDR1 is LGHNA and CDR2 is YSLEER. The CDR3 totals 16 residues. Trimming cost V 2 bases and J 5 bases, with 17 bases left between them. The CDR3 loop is CASSQQVPVRGDTQYF. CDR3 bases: TGCGCCAGCAGCCAACAAGTCCCCGTAAGAGGAGATACGCAGTATTTT.

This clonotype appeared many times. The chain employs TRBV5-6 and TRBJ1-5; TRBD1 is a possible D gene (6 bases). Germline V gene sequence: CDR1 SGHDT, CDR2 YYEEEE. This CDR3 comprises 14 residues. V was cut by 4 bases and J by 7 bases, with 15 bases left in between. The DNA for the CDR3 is TGTGCCAGCAGCATCGGACAGTTCAAGCAGCCCCAGCATTTT. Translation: CASSIGQFKQPQHF.

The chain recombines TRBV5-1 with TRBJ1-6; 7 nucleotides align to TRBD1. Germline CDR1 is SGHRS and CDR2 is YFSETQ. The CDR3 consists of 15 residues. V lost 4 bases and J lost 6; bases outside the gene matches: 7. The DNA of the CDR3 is TGCGCCAGCAGCCTGATACAGGGGTCTAATTCACCCCTCCACTTT. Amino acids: CASSLIQGSNSPLHF.

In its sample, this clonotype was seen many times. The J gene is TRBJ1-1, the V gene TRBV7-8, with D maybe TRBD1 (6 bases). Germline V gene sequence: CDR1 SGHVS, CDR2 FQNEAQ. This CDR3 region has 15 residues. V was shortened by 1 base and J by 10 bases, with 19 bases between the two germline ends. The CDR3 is CASSLEPGGEGGAFF. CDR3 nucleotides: TGTGCCAGCAGCTTAGAGCCGGGTGGCGAAGGGGGAGCTTTCTTT.

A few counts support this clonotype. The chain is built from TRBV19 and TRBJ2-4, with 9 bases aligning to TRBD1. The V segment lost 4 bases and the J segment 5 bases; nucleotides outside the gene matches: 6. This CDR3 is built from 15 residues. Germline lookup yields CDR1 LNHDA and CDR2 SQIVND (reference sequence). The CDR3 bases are TGTGCCAGTAGTAAAGGGACAGGGAACGAAAACATTCAGTACTTC. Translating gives CASSKGTGNENIQYF.

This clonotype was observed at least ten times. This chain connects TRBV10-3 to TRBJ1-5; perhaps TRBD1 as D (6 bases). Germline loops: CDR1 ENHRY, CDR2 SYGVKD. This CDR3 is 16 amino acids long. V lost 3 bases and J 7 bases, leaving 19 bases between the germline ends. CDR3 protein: CAISEVGQTFGQPQHF. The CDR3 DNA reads TGTGCCATCAGTGAAGTCGGACAGACCTTCGGACAGCCCCAGCATTTT.

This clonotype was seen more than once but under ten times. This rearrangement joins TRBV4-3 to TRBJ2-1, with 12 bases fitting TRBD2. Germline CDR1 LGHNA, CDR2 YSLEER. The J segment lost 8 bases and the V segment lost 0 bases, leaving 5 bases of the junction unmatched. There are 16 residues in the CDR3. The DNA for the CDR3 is TGCGCCAGCAGCCAAGACCGACTAGCGGGGGAATATGAGCAGTTCTTC. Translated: CASSQDRLAGEYEQFF.

The CDR3 spells CASSIDGTGPYEQYF. The CDR3 nucleotides are TGTGCCAGTAGTATAGATGGGACAGGGCCCTACGAGCAGTACTTC. V usage is TRBV19 and J usage is TRBJ2-7, with 9 bases fitting TRBD1. Germline V lookup: CDR1 LNHDA, CDR2 SQIVND (reference sequence). The CDR3 extends over 15 amino acids. Losses at the gene ends were 0 bases for V and 2 bases for J; bases not matched to a gene: 2.

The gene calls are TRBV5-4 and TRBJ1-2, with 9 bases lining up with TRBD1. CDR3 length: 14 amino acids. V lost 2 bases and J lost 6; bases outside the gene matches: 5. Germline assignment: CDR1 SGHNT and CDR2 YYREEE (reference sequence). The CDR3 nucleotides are TGTGCCAGCAGCTTCGGGGACAGGGATCATGGCTACACCTTC. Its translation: CASSFGDRDHGYTF.

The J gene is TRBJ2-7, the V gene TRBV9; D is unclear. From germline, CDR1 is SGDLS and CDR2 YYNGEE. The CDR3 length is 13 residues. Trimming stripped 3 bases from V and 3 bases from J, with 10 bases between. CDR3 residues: CASSARANYEQYF. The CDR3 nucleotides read TGTGCCAGCAGCGCCCGGGCCAACTACGAGCAGTACTTC.